These 23 T cell receptor beta chains were all obtained from the same sample, sequenced in a study. One entry per CDR3 protein, called by TCRdb with MiXCR from the 5' RACE reads. The sample has some 45,000 distinct CDR3 sequences, around 26% seen once. Material for sequencing was naive CD4+ T cells sorted from blood. The subset was: naive CD4+ T cells, CD4+CD45RA+CD25-. Source of these receptors: a female donor with breast cancer.

The V call is TRBV6-5, the J call TRBJ2-2; 7 bases line up with TRBD1. Losses at the gene ends were 0 bases for V and 4 bases for J; bases not matched to a gene: 2. There are 15 residues in the CDR3. CDR1 is MNHEY and CDR2 is SVGAGI in the germline V gene. CDR3 sequence (DNA): TGTGCCAGCAGTTACTCTGGACAGGCCACCGGGGAGCTGTTTTTT. Its translation: CASSYSGQATGELFF.

This clonotype was seen a handful of times. This rearrangement joins TRBV7-2 to TRBJ2-1, with D maybe TRBD2 (7 bases). With 0 bases removed from V and 9 bases from J, the gap between germline ends came to 15 bases. Germline values: CDR1 SGHTA, CDR2 FQGNSA. The CDR3 totals 15 residues. Written as DNA, the CDR3 is TGTGCCAGCAGCTTAGCAGGAGGGGGGGCCTTTGAGCAGTTCTTC. Translation: CASSLAGGGAFEQFF.

The chain joins TRBV5-5 to TRBJ1-1; D is uncertain. Germline V CDR1 and CDR2: SGHKS, YYEKEE (reference sequence). The V end was cut by 4 bases, the J end by 5 bases, with 21 bases between. The length of the CDR3 is 16 residues. Here the CDR3 reads CASSPGSGKSGTEAFF. For the CDR3, the DNA is TGTGCCAGCAGCCCCGGATCCGGTAAATCGGGAACTGAAGCTTTCTTT.

The chain joins TRBV20-1 to TRBJ2-3; 8 bases map to TRBD1. The CDR3 covers 14 residues. CDR1 is DFQATT, CDR2 SNEGSKA, per germline (reference sequence). V gave up 5 bases and J gave up 5 bases; unmatched junction bases: 9. The CDR3 protein is CSASDRATGDTQYF. CDR3 in DNA: TGCAGTGCTTCGGACAGGGCAACGGGAGATACGCAGTATTTT.

V is TRBV4-1 and J is TRBJ1-5; no firm D call. Per the germline V gene, CDR1 is MGHRA and CDR2 is YSYEKL. Trimming cost V 4 bases and J 4 bases, with 17 bases left between them. The CDR3 is 16 residues long. As DNA, the CDR3 is TGCGCCAGCAGCCCCCACGAGGGTCGGGGAAATCAGCCCCAGCATTTT. Translating it yields CASSPHEGRGNQPQHF.

This clonotype was seen a handful of times. The rearrangement uses TRBV9 and TRBJ2-6, with D maybe TRBD2 (6 bases). V lost 0 bases and J 2 bases, leaving 21 bases between the germline ends. CDR3 length: 20 residues. Germline-derived CDR1 and CDR2 are SGDLS and YYNGEE. The CDR3 DNA follows: TGTGCCAGCAGCGTAGCTCTCCTGCCGGGACTTAGAACTGGGGCCAACGTCCTGACTTTC. Its translation is CASSVALLPGLRTGANVLTF.

V usage is TRBV20-1 and J usage is TRBJ2-3; no clear D gene. The length of the CDR3 is 16 residues. The ends were cut back, 7 bases at V and 0 bases at J, with 20 bases in the middle. CDR1 is DFQATT and CDR2 is SNEGSKA in the germline V gene (reference sequence). In DNA form, the CDR3 reads TGCAGTGTGGCGACGGTGGTCCTGACTAGCACAGATACGCAGTATTTT. Translated, it gives CSVATVVLTSTDTQYF.

V gene TRBV5-1 combines with J gene TRBJ2-3; D is perhaps TRBD2 (6 bases). V lost 4 bases and J 2 bases, leaving 17 bases between the germline ends. Germline CDR1 SGHRS, CDR2 YFSETQ. CDR3 length: 16 amino acids. CDR3: CASSPGLSENTDTQYF. CDR3 in DNA: TGCGCCAGCAGCCCCGGACTATCGGAAAACACAGATACGCAGTATTTT.

This clonotype came up a few times. J is TRBJ1-4 and V is TRBV4-2; weak D call: TRBD1 (5 bases). Trimming took off 1 base at V and 8 bases at J, with 8 bases between the two ends. CDR1 is LGHNA, CDR2 YNFKEQ, per germline. CDR3 length equals 13 residues. CDR3 nucleotide sequence: TGTGCCAGCAGCCAAGGGCGACAGGAAAAACTGTTTTTT. It is translated as CASSQGRQEKLFF.

This sequence joins TRBV12-3 or TRBV12-4 and TRBJ1-2; 7 nucleotides line up with TRBD1. This CDR3 comprises 13 residues. The V gene end was trimmed by 5 bases and the J gene end by 6 bases; junction bases not matched to a gene: 6. CDR3 bases: TGTGCCAGCAGTCGTGACAGGGTGGATGGCTACACCTTC. Translated: CASSRDRVDGYTF.

A note on this clonotype: The CDR3 does not close with the conserved phenylalanine or tryptophan, likely indicating a read error. The chain joins TRBV4-1 to TRBJ1-2; 7 nucleotides align to TRBD1. Trimming at V came to 2 bases and at J to 6 bases, leaving 9 bases not matched to a gene. The CDR3 is 15 amino acids. Germline loops: CDR1 MGHRA, CDR2 YSYEKL. The DNA for the CDR3 is TGCGCCAGCAGCCAAATGGGAAGGGGGCGCGATGGCTACACCTCC. It translates to CASSQMGRGRDGYTS.

The V and J genes are TRBV12-3 or TRBV12-4 and TRBJ1-3; a possible D gene is TRBD1 (5 bases). V lost 8 bases and J 0 bases, leaving 14 bases between the germline ends. The CDR3 contains 15 residues. CDR3 in DNA: TGTGCCAGCCGAATAGGGGCGGCCTCTGGAAACACCATATATTTT. It specifies CASRIGAASGNTIYF.

Concerning this clonotype: Here the CDR3 omits its conserved ending phenylalanine or tryptophan, so a read error is the likely source. The V call is TRBV6-1, the J call TRBJ1-1, with TRBD1 matching over 7 bases. CDR3 length equals 14 residues. The V gene's germline CDR1 is MNHNS and CDR2 SASEGT. V shed 8 bases and J 2 bases; nucleotides not matched to a gene: 8. The CDR3 region has the DNA TGTGCCAGCCTTGGGACAGCTCTAAACACTGAAGCTTTCTAT. Its protein product is CASLGTALNTEAFY.

DNA of the CDR3: TGTGCCAGCTCACCCAGACACCTGAACACCGGGGAGCTGTTTTTT. Amino acid sequence: CASSPRHLNTGELFF. J is TRBJ2-2 and V is TRBV18; no reliable D call. This CDR3 is 15 amino acids long. The V end was cut by 3 bases, the J end by 1 base, with 9 bases between. Per the germline V gene, CDR1 is KGHSH and CDR2 is LQKENI.

The J gene is TRBJ2-5, the V gene TRBV7-2, with D perhaps TRBD1 (6 bases). This CDR3 comprises 14 residues. Trimming cost V 5 bases and J 1 base, with 11 bases left between them. Germline CDR1 SGHTA, CDR2 FQGNSA. The DNA for the CDR3 is TGTGCCAGCAGCGCGGACAGAACCCAAGAGACCCAGTACTTC. It is translated as CASSADRTQETQYF.

V is TRBV20-1 and J is TRBJ2-1; D may be TRBD1 (6 bases). The CDR3 is 16 amino acids. Trimming removed 5 bases at V and 8 bases at J, with 25 bases between. Germline V gene data show CDR1 as DFQATT and CDR2 as SNEGSKA (reference sequence). DNA of the CDR3: TGCAGTGCTGGGGAAGCACAGGGAACCCTTGTCGATGAGCAGTTCTTC. Protein product: CSAGEAQGTLVDEQFF.

The chain joins TRBV6-2 or TRBV6-3 to TRBJ2-7, with TRBD2 identical over 8 bases. Trimming cost V 5 bases and J 5 bases; bases outside gene matches: 17. The germline V gene encodes CDR1 MNHEY and CDR2 SVGEGT. The CDR3 extends over 17 amino acids. The CDR3 protein is CASSPEVAGPPADEQYF. For the CDR3, the DNA is TGTGCCAGCAGTCCAGAAGTAGCGGGACCACCGGCGGACGAGCAGTACTTC.

The chain uses TRBV10-3 and TRBJ2-7, with D maybe TRBD2 (5 bases). Germline CDR1 is ENHRY and CDR2 is SYGVKD. V lost 6 bases and J lost 3, with 18 bases in between. This CDR3 comprises 15 residues. The CDR3 DNA is TGTGCCATCAGCGACCCCCGCCGGGGATACTACGAGCAGTACTTC. Translating it yields CAISDPRRGYYEQYF.

In this sample, this clonotype turned up a few times. The V gene is TRBV4-2, the J gene TRBJ2-2; 10 bases map to TRBD2. From germline, CDR1 is LGHNA and CDR2 YNFKEQ. The junction had 5 bases not matched to a gene; V was cut back by 0 bases and J by 7 bases. The CDR3 has 16 residues. Here the CDR3 DNA reads TGTGCCAGCAGCCAAGATCCAGCGGGAGGGTTCGGGGAGCTGTTTTTT. Its translation is CASSQDPAGGFGELFF.

The sample holds many counts of this clonotype. The J gene is TRBJ2-3, the V gene TRBV29-1; 12 nucleotides align to TRBD2. The CDR3 contains 15 residues. Germline trimming cut 5 bases from V and 2 bases from J; bases unmatched to any gene: 5. CDR1 is SQVTM and CDR2 is ANQGSEA in the germline V gene. The CDR3 here is CSVTGLAGPTDTQYF. CDR3 DNA: TGCAGCGTTACTGGACTAGCGGGACCCACAGATACGCAGTATTTT.

This clonotype was seen a handful of times. V is TRBV2 and J is TRBJ2-5; 8 bases match TRBD1. The ends lost 5 bases at V and 9 bases at J; junction bases unmatched: 8. Germline V CDR1 and CDR2: SNHLY, FYNNEI. This CDR3 has 13 residues. The CDR3 DNA reads as TGTGCCAGCAGTCCGGGACAGGTATTGTCCCAGTACTTC. It is translated as CASSPGQVLSQYF.

The genes are TRBV5-5 and TRBJ2-1; 7 nucleotides align to TRBD1. Germline V gene sequence: CDR1 SGHKS, CDR2 YYEKEE (reference sequence). With 3 bases clipped from V and 9 bases from J, the junction kept 9 bases outside the gene matches. The CDR3 covers 14 residues. The CDR3 region is CASSWEQGLGEQFF. CDR3 DNA sequence: TGTGCCAGCAGCTGGGAACAGGGGTTAGGTGAGCAGTTCTTC.

This clonotype has more than one count but fewer than ten. V gene TRBV7-3 combines with J gene TRBJ1-1; 7 positions agree with TRBD1. After removal of 4 bases from V and 7 bases from J, the junction contained 6 bases not matched to a gene. The CDR3 extends over 13 amino acids. Looked up from germline, CDR1 is SGHTA and CDR2 is FQGTGA. The CDR3 sequence is CASSSTGSGEAFF. The DNA for the CDR3 is TGTGCCAGCAGCTCGACAGGGTCAGGTGAAGCTTTCTTT.